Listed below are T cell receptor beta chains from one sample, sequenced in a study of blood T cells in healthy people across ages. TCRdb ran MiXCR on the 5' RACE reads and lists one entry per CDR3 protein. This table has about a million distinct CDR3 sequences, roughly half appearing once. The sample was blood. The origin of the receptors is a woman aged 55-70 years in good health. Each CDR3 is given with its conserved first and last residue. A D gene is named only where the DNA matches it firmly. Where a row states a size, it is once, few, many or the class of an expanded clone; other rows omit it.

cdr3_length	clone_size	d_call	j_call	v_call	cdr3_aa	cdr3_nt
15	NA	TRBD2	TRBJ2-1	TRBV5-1	CASSSTSGFYNEQFF	TGCGCCAGCAGTTCGACTAGCGGATTCTACAATGAGCAGTTCTTC
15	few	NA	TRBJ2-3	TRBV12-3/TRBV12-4	CASSRRTVSTDTQYF	TGTGCCAGCAGTCGAAGGACAGTCAGCACAGATACGCAGTATTTT
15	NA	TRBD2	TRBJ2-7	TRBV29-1	CSVEDPPSGTNEQYF	TGCAGCGTTGAAGATCCGCCTAGCGGGACGAACGAGCAGTACTTC
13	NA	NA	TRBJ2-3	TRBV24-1	CATSGTQADTQYF	TGTGCCACCAGTGGCACCCAGGCAGATACGCAGTATTTT
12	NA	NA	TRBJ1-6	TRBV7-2	CASSPGFKPLHF	TGTGCCAGCAGCCCTGGCTTCAAACCCCTCCACTTT
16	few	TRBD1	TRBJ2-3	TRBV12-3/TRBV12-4	CASSGRQGALTDTQYF	TGTGCCAGCAGTGGGAGACAGGGGGCATTGACAGATACGCAGTATTTT
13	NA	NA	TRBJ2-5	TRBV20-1	CSASENRPSEEYF	TGCAGTGCTAGCGAAAACAGGCCTTCCGAGGAGTACTTC
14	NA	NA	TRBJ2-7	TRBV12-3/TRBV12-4	CASSVGGLALEQYF	TGTGCCAGCAGTGTCGGGGGCCTGGCACTCGAGCAGTACTTC
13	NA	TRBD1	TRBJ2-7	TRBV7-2	CVSSSQQGFEQYF	TGTGTCAGCAGCTCCCAACAGGGGTTCGAGCAGTACTTC
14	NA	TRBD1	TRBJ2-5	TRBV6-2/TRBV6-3	CASSYKQGARRKYF	TGTGCCAGCAGTTATAAACAGGGGGCTCGCAGGAAATACTTC
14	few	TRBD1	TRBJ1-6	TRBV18	CASSRDREDSPLHF	TGTGCCAGCTCACGGGACAGGGAAGATTCACCCCTCCACTTT
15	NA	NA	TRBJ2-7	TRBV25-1	CASSPAQGIPYEQYF	TGTGCCAGCAGCCCTGCGCAGGGGATACCCTACGAGCAGTACTTC
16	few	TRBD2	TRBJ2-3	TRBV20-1	CSAKGYAWTSTDTRYF	TGCAGTGCTAAAGGCTATGCCTGGACTAGCACAGATACGCGGTATTTT
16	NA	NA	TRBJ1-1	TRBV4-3	CASSQSVFPQNTEAFF	TGCGCCAGCAGCCAAAGTGTTTTTCCCCAGAACACTGAAGCTTTCTTT
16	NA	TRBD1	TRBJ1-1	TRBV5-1	CASSPGDREMNTEAFF	TGCGCCAGCAGCCCTGGGGACAGGGAAATGAACACTGAAGCTTTCTTT
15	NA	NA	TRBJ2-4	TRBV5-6	CASSLVSNAKNIQYF	TGTGCCAGCAGCTTGGTCTCCAACGCCAAAAACATTCAGTACTTC